This entry lists 7 T cell receptor beta chains sequenced from one sample in a study of blood T cell repertoires in COVID-19 (TCRdb year 2020). The receptor library was made with the immunoSEQ multiplex PCR assay. The table was pulled from immuneACCESS by TCRdb, which kept in-frame rearrangements only. Such tables lose some clones; where checked, under half of the loss comes from unresolved V genes, and the rest has no known cause. Recorded for this sample are roughly 200,000 clones; about 81% of them occurred a single time. 12% of the sample lies in the top ten. The sample was peripheral blood. The receptor source for this set is a woman aged 80 or over with COVID-19, enrolled during active disease.

The CDR3 loop reads CASSWLTGSEGYTF. CDR3 sequence (DNA): TGCGCCAGCAGCTGGCTAACAGGCTCGGAGGGCTACACCTTC. The rearrangement uses TRBV5-1 and TRBJ1-2; D might be TRBD1 (5 bases). V dropped 3 bases and J dropped 8 bases, with 17 bases sitting between them. Germline V gene sequence: CDR1 SGHRS, CDR2 YFSETQ. CDR3 size: 14 residues.

The V gene is TRBV28, the J gene TRBJ1-2; 8 nucleotides agree with TRBD1. V shed 5 bases, J shed 5 bases, and the junction held 10 bases outside the gene matches. CDR1 is MDHEN, CDR2 SYDVKM, per germline. CDR3 size: 15 residues. CDR3 region: CASSQYTGGGYGYTF. The CDR3 coding sequence is TGTGCCAGCAGTCAATATACAGGGGGGGGATATGGCTACACCTTC.

The V gene is TRBV19, the J gene TRBJ2-6; D unresolved. This CDR3 spans 13 amino acids. The germline CDR1 and CDR2 sequences are LNHDA and SQIVND (reference sequence). V was shortened by 5 bases and J by 1 base, with 3 bases between the two germline ends. CDR3 sequence: CASSLSGANVLTF. The CDR3 nucleotides are TGTGCCAGTAGTCTATCTGGGGCCAACGTCCTGACTTTC.

The V gene is TRBV10-3, the J gene TRBJ1-2; no reliable D call. This CDR3 comprises 14 residues. V was pared by 3 bases and J by 4 bases, with 12 bases between. CDR1 is ENHRY and CDR2 is SYGVKD in the germline V gene. The CDR3 sequence is CAISDPSAGYGYTF. CDR3 DNA sequence: TGTGCCATCAGTGACCCTTCAGCAGGCTATGGCTACACCTTC.

The table lists this clone with a few counts. V gene TRBV7-2 combines with J gene TRBJ1-5; D might be TRBD1 (5 bases). The ends were cut back, 1 base at V and 5 bases at J, with 12 bases in the middle. CDR1 is SGHTA, CDR2 FQGNSA, per germline. The CDR3 totals 15 residues. CDR3 region: CASSLVGDRYQPQHF. Written as DNA, the CDR3 is TGTGCCAGCAGCTTAGTTGGTGACAGATATCAGCCCCAGCATTTT.

V usage is TRBV7-5 and J usage is TRBJ2-1; the table's D call, TRBD2, was not checked against the DNA. TRBV7-5 is assigned pseudogene status. CDR3 length equals 12 residues. CDR3 amino acids: CARSTGGNEQFF. Here the CDR3 DNA reads TGTGCCAGAAGCACCGGGGGGAATGAGCAGTTCTTC.

V gene TRBV10-3 combines with J gene TRBJ1-6; D not resolved. The CDR3 contains 13 residues. In germline, CDR1 is ENHRY, CDR2 SYGVKD. V was trimmed by 7 bases and J by 6 bases, leaving 10 bases between them. CDR3 coding DNA: TGTGCCATCAATCCTTCTCCTAATTCACCCCTCCACTTT. This gives the protein CAINPSPNSPLHF.